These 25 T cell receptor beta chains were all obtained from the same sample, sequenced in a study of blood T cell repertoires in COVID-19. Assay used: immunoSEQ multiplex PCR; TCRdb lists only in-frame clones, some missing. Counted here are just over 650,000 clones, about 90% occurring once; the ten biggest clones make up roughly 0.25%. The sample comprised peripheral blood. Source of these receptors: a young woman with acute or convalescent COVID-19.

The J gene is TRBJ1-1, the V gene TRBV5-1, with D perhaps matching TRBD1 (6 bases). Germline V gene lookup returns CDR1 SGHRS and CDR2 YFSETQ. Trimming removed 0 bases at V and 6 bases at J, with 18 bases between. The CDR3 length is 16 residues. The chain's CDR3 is CASSLAAGAWFAEAFF. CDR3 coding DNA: TGCGCCAGCAGCTTGGCGGCAGGGGCCTGGTTTGCTGAAGCTTTCTTT.

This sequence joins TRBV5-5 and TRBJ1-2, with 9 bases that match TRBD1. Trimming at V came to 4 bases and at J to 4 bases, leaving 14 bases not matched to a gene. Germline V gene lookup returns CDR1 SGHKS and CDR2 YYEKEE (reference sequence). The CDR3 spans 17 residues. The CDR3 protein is CASSPGLTGGRSYGYTF. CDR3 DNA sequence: TGTGCCAGCAGCCCGGGCCTAACAGGGGGCCGTAGCTATGGCTACACCTTC.

The CDR3 region is CASSLPTGFPANQPQHF. CDR3 nucleotide sequence: TGTGCCAGCAGCTTACCGACAGGATTCCCGGCTAATCAGCCCCAGCATTTT. This sequence joins TRBV7-2 and TRBJ1-5; a possible D gene is TRBD1 (6 bases). The length of the CDR3 is 17 residues. The V gene lost 2 bases and the J gene lost 4 bases, with 18 bases spanning the gap. Germline V CDR1 and CDR2: SGHTA, FQGNSA.

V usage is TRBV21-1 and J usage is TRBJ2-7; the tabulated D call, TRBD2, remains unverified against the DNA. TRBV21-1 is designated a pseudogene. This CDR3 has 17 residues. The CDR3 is CASSKSTGRSSGYEQYF. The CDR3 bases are TGTGCCAGCAGCAAATCGACGGGAAGGTCTTCGGGATACGAGCAGTACTTC.

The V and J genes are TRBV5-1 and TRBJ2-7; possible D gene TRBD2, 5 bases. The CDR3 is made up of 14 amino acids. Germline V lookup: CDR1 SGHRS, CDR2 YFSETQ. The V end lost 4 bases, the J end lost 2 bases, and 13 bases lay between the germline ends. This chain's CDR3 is CASSPERGTYEQYF. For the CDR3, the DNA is TGCGCCAGCAGCCCCGAACGGGGTACCTACGAGCAGTACTTC.

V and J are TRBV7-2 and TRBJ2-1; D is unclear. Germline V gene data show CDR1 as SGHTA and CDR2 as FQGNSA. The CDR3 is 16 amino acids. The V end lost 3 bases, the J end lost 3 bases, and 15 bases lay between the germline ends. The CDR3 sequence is CASSLFLAESYNEQFF. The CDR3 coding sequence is TGTGCCAGCAGCTTGTTCTTGGCAGAAAGCTACAATGAGCAGTTCTTC.

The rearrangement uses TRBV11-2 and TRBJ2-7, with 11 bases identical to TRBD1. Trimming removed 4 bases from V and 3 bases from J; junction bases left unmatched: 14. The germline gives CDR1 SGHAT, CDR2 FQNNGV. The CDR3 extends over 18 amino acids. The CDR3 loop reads CASSSGGQGARRFYEQYF. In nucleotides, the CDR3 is TGTGCCAGCAGCTCAGGTGGACAGGGGGCGCGTCGTTTCTACGAGCAGTACTTC.

The CDR3 loop is CASSLSGIDYGYTF. The CDR3, as DNA: TGTGCCAGCAGCTTAAGTGGTATAGACTATGGCTACACCTTC. V is TRBV7-9 and J is TRBJ1-2; no firm D call. Germline values: CDR1 SEHNR, CDR2 FQNEAQ (reference sequence). CDR3 length: 14 amino acids. V lost 2 bases and J 3 bases, leaving 10 bases between the germline ends.

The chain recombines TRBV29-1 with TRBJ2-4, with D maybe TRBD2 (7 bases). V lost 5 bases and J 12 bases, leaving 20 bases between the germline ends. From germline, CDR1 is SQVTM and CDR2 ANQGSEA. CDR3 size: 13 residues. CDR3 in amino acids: CSVHGGRGGSQYF. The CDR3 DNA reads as TGCAGCGTTCACGGGGGGCGCGGAGGGAGTCAGTACTTC.

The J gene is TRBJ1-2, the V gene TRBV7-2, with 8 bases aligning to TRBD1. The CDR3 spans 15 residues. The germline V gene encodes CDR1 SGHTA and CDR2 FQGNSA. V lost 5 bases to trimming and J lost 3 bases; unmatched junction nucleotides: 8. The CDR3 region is CASSVRTGGYYGYTF. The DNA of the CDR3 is TGTGCCAGCAGCGTACGAACAGGGGGATACTATGGCTACACCTTC.

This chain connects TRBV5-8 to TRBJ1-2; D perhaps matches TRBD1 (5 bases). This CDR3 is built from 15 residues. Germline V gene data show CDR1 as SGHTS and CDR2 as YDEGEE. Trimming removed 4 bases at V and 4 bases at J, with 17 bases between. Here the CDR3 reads CASSLRGRVIYGYTF. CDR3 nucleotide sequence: TGTGCCAGCAGCCTACGAGGCAGGGTTATCTATGGCTACACCTTC.

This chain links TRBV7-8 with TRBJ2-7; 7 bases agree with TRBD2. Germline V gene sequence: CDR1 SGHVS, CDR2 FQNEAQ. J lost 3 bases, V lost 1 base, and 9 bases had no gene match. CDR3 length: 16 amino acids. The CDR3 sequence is CASSLVRAGFVYEQYF. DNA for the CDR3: TGTGCCAGCAGCTTAGTGCGAGCGGGGTTCGTCTACGAGCAGTACTTC.

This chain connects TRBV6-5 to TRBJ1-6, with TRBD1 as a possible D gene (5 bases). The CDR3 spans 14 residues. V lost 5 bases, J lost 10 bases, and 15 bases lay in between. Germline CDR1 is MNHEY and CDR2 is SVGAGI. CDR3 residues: CASSTNAPGSPLHF. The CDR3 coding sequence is TGTGCCAGCAGTACTAATGCTCCAGGGTCACCCCTCCACTTT.

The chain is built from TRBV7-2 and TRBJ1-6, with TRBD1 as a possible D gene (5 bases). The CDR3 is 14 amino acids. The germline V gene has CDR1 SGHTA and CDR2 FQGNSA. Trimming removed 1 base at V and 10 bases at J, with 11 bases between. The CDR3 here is CASSLEGRGSPLHF. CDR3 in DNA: TGTGCCAGCAGCTTAGAGGGCCGGGGGTCACCCCTCCACTTT. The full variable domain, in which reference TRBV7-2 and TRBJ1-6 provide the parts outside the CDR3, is GAGVSQSPSNKVTEKGKDVELRCDPISGHTALYWYRQSLGQGLEFLIYFQGNSAPDKSGLPSDRFSAERTGGSVSTLTIQRTQQEDSAVYLCASSLEGRGSPLHFGNGTRLTVT.

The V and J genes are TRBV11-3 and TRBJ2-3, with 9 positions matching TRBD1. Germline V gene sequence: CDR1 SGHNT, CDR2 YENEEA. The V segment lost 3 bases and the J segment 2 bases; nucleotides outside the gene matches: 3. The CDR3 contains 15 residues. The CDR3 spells CASSLGQGDTDTQYF. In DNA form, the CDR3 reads TGTGCCAGCAGCTTGGGACAGGGCGACACAGATACGCAGTATTTT. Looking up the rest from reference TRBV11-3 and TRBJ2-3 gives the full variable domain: EAGVVQSPRYKIIEKKQPVAFWCNPISGHNTLYWYLQNLGQGPELLIRYENEEAVDDSQLPKDRFSAERLKGVDSTLKIQPAELGDSAVYLCASSLGQGDTDTQYFGPGTRLTVL.

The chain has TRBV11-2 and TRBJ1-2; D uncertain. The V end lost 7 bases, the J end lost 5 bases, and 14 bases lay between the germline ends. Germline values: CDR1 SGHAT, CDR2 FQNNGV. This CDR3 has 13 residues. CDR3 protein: CASTLAGFYGYTF. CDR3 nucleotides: TGTGCCAGCACCCTGGCGGGATTTTATGGCTACACCTTC.

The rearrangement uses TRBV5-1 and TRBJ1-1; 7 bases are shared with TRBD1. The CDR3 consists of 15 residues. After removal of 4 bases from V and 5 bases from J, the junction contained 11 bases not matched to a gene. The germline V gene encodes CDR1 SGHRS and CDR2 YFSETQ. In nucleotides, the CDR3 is TGCGCCAGCAGCACAGAGACAGGGAGACGGACTGAAGCTTTCTTT. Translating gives CASSTETGRRTEAFF.

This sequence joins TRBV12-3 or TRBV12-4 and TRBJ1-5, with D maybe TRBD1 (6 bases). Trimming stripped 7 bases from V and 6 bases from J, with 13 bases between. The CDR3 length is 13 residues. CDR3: CASTTGLGQPQHF. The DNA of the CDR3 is TGTGCCAGCACCACAGGGTTGGGTCAGCCCCAGCATTTT.

CDR3 coding DNA: TGTGCCTGGAGTGTACGAGGGGCCGGCGGGGGTCCCCTCCACTTT. Translating it yields CAWSVRGAGGGPLHF. The chain carries TRBV30 and TRBJ1-6, with D perhaps TRBD1 (5 bases). Germline loops: CDR1 GTSNPN, CDR2 SVGIG (reference sequence). V lost 0 bases and J 13 bases, leaving 19 bases between the germline ends. The CDR3 runs 15 residues.

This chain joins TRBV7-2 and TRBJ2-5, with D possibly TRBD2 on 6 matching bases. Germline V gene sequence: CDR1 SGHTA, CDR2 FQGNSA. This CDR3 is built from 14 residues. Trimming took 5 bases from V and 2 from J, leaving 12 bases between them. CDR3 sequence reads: CASSPGLLQETQYF. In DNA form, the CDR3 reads TGTGCCAGCAGCCCGGGACTGTTACAAGAGACCCAGTACTTC.

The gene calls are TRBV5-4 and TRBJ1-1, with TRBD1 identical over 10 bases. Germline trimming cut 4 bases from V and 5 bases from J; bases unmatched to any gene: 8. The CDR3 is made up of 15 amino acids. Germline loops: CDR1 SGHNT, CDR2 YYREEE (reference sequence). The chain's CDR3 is CASSPRQGAGTEAFF. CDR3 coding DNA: TGTGCCAGCAGCCCCAGACAGGGGGCGGGGACTGAAGCTTTCTTT.

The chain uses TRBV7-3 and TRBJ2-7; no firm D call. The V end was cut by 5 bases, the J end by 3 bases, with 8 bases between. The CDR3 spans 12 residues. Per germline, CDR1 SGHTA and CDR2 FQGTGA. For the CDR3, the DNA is TGTGCCAGCAGCCCCAGAAGCTACGAGCAGTACTTC. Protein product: CASSPRSYEQYF.

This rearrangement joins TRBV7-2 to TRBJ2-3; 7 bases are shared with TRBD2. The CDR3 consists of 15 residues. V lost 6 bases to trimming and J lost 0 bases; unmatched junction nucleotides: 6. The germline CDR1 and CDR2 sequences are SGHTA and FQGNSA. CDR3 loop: CASRFLSGSTDTQYF. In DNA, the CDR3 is TGTGCCAGCAGATTCCTTAGCGGGAGCACAGATACGCAGTATTTT.

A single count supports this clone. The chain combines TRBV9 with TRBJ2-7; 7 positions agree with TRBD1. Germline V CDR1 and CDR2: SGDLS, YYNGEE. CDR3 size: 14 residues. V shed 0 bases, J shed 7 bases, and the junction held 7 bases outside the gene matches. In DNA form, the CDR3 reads TGTGCCAGCAGCGTAGGGGGGACAGCACTTGAGCAGTACTTC. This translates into CASSVGGTALEQYF.

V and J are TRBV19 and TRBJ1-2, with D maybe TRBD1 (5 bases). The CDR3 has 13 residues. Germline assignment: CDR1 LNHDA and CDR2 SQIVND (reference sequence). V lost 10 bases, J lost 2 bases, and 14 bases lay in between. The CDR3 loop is CATQGLANYGYTF. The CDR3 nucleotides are TGTGCCACCCAGGGCCTAGCGAACTATGGCTACACCTTC.